These 27 T cell receptor beta chains were all obtained from the same sample, sequenced in a study of identical twins. TCRdb re-called the 5' RACE reads with MiXCR, one entry per CDR3 protein. The sample lists about 890,000 distinct CDR3 sequences, around 12% occurring once. The same sample was also studied in work on yellow fever vaccine responses in identical twins.

Source material: PBMCs. Receptors originate from a woman younger than 35 in good health.

The V call is TRBV12-3 or TRBV12-4, the J call TRBJ2-5; D ambiguous. The CDR3 length is 14 residues. V was cut by 7 bases and J by 0 bases, with 12 bases left in between. The CDR3 loop is CASTPGLYQETQYF. In DNA form, the CDR3 reads TGTGCCAGCACTCCGGGCCTTTACCAAGAGACCCAGTACTTC.

The sample holds many counts of this clonotype. The gene calls are TRBV27 and TRBJ2-1, with D possibly matching TRBD2 (5 bases). Trimming pared 3 bases from V and 0 bases from J, leaving 12 bases between. Germline loops: CDR1 MNHEY, CDR2 SMNVEV (reference sequence). The CDR3 loop spans 16 amino acids. CDR3 region: CASSLVAHSSYNEQFF. The CDR3 bases are TGTGCCAGCAGTTTGGTAGCGCATAGCTCCTACAATGAGCAGTTCTTC.

The rearrangement uses TRBV5-1 and TRBJ2-7; a weak D match, TRBD1 (5 bases). The V end lost 5 bases, the J end lost 2 bases, and 17 bases lay between the germline ends. The CDR3 spans 15 residues. The V gene's germline CDR1 is SGHRS and CDR2 YFSETQ. The CDR3 DNA is TGCGCCAGCAGACAGGAACTAAGTATAGCCTACGAGCAGTACTTC. It is translated as CASRQELSIAYEQYF.

This clonotype was counted only a few times. This sequence joins TRBV10-3 and TRBJ2-3, with D perhaps matching TRBD1 (5 bases). The germline V and J ends were trimmed by 3 bases and 2 bases, with 12 bases remaining between them. CDR1 and CDR2 from the germline V gene are ENHRY and SYGVKD. This CDR3 region has 15 residues. The CDR3 is CAISDRRANTDTQYF. In DNA, the CDR3 is TGTGCCATCAGTGACCGCAGGGCCAACACAGATACGCAGTATTTT.

A few counts support this clonotype. The chain is built from TRBV10-3 and TRBJ2-2, with D uncertain. Trimming took off 7 bases at V and 0 bases at J, with 9 bases between the two ends. The CDR3 runs to 14 residues. Germline CDR1 ENHRY, CDR2 SYGVKD. In DNA form, the CDR3 reads TGTGCCATCAAGGGCAACTCGAACACCGGGGAGCTGTTTTTT. Translated, it gives CAIKGNSNTGELFF.

This clonotype showed up just a few times. The gene calls are TRBV6-5 and TRBJ1-6; tentative D call: TRBD1 (5 bases). Germline V CDR1 and CDR2: MNHEY, SVGAGI. The CDR3 consists of 12 residues. V was trimmed by 5 bases and J by 12 bases, leaving 11 bases between them. CDR3 in DNA: TGTGCCAGCAGTGGGGGGGGATTACCCCTCCACTTT. Translating it yields CASSGGGLPLHF.

The CDR3 spells CASSPGQDWAEAFF. CDR3 nucleotides: TGCGCCAGCAGCCCGGGGCAGGACTGGGCTGAAGCTTTCTTT. The chain uses TRBV5-1 and TRBJ1-1; TRBD1 might be the D (5 bases). Germline loops: CDR1 SGHRS, CDR2 YFSETQ. The CDR3 loop spans 14 amino acids. V dropped 4 bases and J dropped 6 bases, with 16 bases sitting between them.

This chain connects TRBV4-1 to TRBJ2-1, with D unclear. From germline, CDR1 is MGHRA and CDR2 YSYEKL. CDR3 length: 15 amino acids. V dropped 3 bases and J dropped 5 bases, with 14 bases sitting between them. DNA for the CDR3: TGCGCCAGCAGCCAGTCGCCCACCACTCACAATGAGCAGTTCTTC. It translates to CASSQSPTTHNEQFF.

This clonotype occurred many times. This chain joins TRBV12-3 or TRBV12-4 and TRBJ1-5; possible D gene TRBD1, 5 bases. The CDR3 spans 14 residues. V was trimmed by 3 bases and J by 3 bases, leaving 9 bases between them. The CDR3 region is CASSFWGANQPQHF. As DNA, the CDR3 is TGTGCCAGCAGTTTTTGGGGCGCCAATCAGCCCCAGCATTTT.

This rearrangement joins TRBV20-1 to TRBJ1-1, with 8 bases identical to TRBD1. The CDR3 contains 16 residues. V was pared by 1 base and J by 4 bases, with 11 bases of the junction left unmatched. CDR1 is DFQATT and CDR2 is SNEGSKA in the germline V gene (reference sequence). In DNA form, the CDR3 reads TGCAGTGCTAGAGTTCAAGAGGACAGGGACATCACTGAAGCTTTCTTT. This codes for CSARVQEDRDITEAFF.

This clonotype was seen just once. The V and J genes are TRBV28 and TRBJ2-5; TRBD1 agrees at 11 bases. CDR3 length: 14 residues. V shed 6 bases and J 5 bases; nucleotides not matched to a gene: 5. Germline-derived CDR1 and CDR2 are MDHEN and SYDVKM. The CDR3: CASRGTGGRETQYF. Here the CDR3 DNA reads TGTGCCAGCAGAGGGACAGGGGGTCGGGAGACCCAGTACTTC.

The CDR3 here is CASSPDLANEKLFF. In nucleotides, the CDR3 is TGTGCCAGCAGCCCGGACCTGGCTAATGAAAAACTGTTTTTT. The V and J genes are TRBV9 and TRBJ1-4; D unresolved. The CDR3 is 14 residues long. Germline V lookup: CDR1 SGDLS, CDR2 YYNGEE. With 4 bases removed from V and 3 bases from J, the gap between germline ends came to 10 bases.

V gene TRBV6-1 combines with J gene TRBJ2-1; maybe TRBD2 (6 bases). The germline CDR1 and CDR2 sequences are MNHNS and SASEGT. Trimming removed 6 bases at V and 3 bases at J, with 15 bases between. The CDR3 covers 15 residues. CDR3: CASRSGVDRYNEQFF. CDR3 DNA: TGTGCCAGCAGGTCGGGGGTTGATCGCTACAATGAGCAGTTCTTC.

There are a few counts of this clonotype. The chain joins TRBV4-1 to TRBJ2-7; the D gene could be TRBD1 or TRBD2 (5 bases each). V lost 0 bases, J lost 7 bases, and 13 bases lay in between. The CDR3 spans 14 residues. Germline V CDR1 and CDR2: MGHRA, YSYEKL. DNA of the CDR3: TGCGCCAGCAGCCAAGAAAGCCAGGGCGGGGAGCAGTACGTC. It yields the protein CASSQESQGGEQYV.

This clonotype was counted between two and nine times. The chain links TRBV29-1 to TRBJ2-1; TRBD2 agrees at 11 bases. V was clipped by 1 base and J by 9 bases; unmatched bases: 5. In germline, CDR1 is SQVTM, CDR2 ANQGSEA. The CDR3 has 14 amino acids. The CDR3 DNA follows: TGCAGCGTTGAAGGTAGCGGGAGGGTATTTGAGCAGTTCTTC. It is translated as CSVEGSGRVFEQFF.

This clonotype was observed a few times. This chain joins TRBV12-3 or TRBV12-4 and TRBJ2-2; 12 bases fit TRBD2. This CDR3 is 20 amino acids long. Trimming took 6 bases from V and 2 from J; bases not matched to a gene: 16. This CDR3 is CASSNLAGGPSVFNTGELFF. The CDR3 nucleotides read TGTGCCAGCAGCAACCTAGCGGGGGGGCCTTCGGTGTTTAACACCGGGGAGCTGTTTTTT.

As to this clonotype: One base away lies a much larger clone, so this may be a sequencing read error. The V gene is TRBV5-1, the J gene TRBJ2-1; 7 bases line up with TRBD2. CDR3 length: 17 residues. CDR1 is SGHRS, CDR2 YFSETQ, per germline. V trimming: 4 bases; J trimming: 0 bases; junction bases outside the gene matches: 10. CDR3 coding DNA: TGCGCCAGCAGCCGCGGGACTATTAAAGGCTCCTACAATGAGCAGTTCTTC. It specifies CASSRGTIKGSYNEQFF. The whole variable domain, filled in from reference TRBV5-1 and TRBJ2-1, reads KAGVTQTPRYLIKTRGQQVTLSCSPISGHRSVSWYQQTPGQGLQFLFEYFSETQRNKGNFPGRFSGRQFSNSRSEMNVSTLELGDSALYLCASSRGTIKGSYNEQFFGPGTRLTVL.

Only a few counts were recorded for this clonotype. The chain has TRBV20-1 and TRBJ2-1; D is possibly TRBD2 (5 bases). V dropped 3 bases and J dropped 8 bases, with 14 bases sitting between them. The CDR3 covers 13 residues. Germline CDR1 DFQATT, CDR2 SNEGSKA (reference sequence). CDR3: CSARRTSFYEQFF. The DNA for the CDR3 is TGCAGTGCTAGGCGCACTAGTTTCTATGAGCAGTTCTTC.

This clonotype has a count of ten or more. V usage is TRBV4-1 and J usage is TRBJ2-5, with D hard to call. This CDR3 comprises 13 residues. Germline CDR1 MGHRA, CDR2 YSYEKL. Trimming cost V 2 bases and J 4 bases, with 8 bases left between them. The DNA for the CDR3 is TGCGCCAGCAGCCAACGATCAATAGAGACCCAGTACTTC. This codes for CASSQRSIETQYF.

V is TRBV6-2 or TRBV6-3 and J is TRBJ1-5; 10 bases fit TRBD1. This CDR3 is 17 amino acids long. V lost 6 bases, J lost 3 bases, and 11 bases stayed unmatched. CDR1 is MNHEY and CDR2 is SVGEGT in the germline V gene. Here the CDR3 reads CASSQQLGQGDNQPQHF. The CDR3 DNA sequence: TGTGCCAGCAGCCAACAGCTCGGACAGGGGGACAATCAGCCCCAGCATTTT.

This clonotype was seen a handful of times. V and J are TRBV20-1 and TRBJ2-7, with D unresolved. The V end lost 1 base, the J end lost 5 bases, and 12 bases lay between the germline ends. From germline, CDR1 is DFQATT and CDR2 SNEGSKA (reference sequence). The CDR3 loop spans 13 amino acids. The CDR3 bases are TGCAGTGCTAGAGCAAGAACGGGCAACGAGCAGTACTTC. Amino acids: CSARARTGNEQYF.

This clonotype was observed many times. The chain links TRBV20-1 to TRBJ2-1, with 8 bases matching TRBD2. The CDR3 has 15 residues. V shed 4 bases, J shed 0 bases, and the junction held 5 bases outside the gene matches. CDR1 DFQATT and CDR2 SNEGSKA come from the germline V gene (reference sequence). The CDR3 sequence is CSATSGPSSYNEQFF. As DNA, the CDR3 is TGCAGTGCTACTAGCGGGCCAAGCTCCTACAATGAGCAGTTCTTC.

This clonotype was seen ten or more times. The CDR3 DNA reads as TGCGCCAGCAGCCAAGAAGTCACGAGGGGAAGCTATGGCTACACCTTC. Translation gives CASSQEVTRGSYGYTF. The chain is built from TRBV4-1 and TRBJ1-2; weak D call: TRBD1 (5 bases). Trimming shortened V by 0 bases and J by 4 bases, and 15 bases separated the two germline ends. Germline V gives CDR1 MGHRA, CDR2 YSYEKL. This CDR3 has 16 amino acids.

This clonotype was observed at least ten times. The gene calls are TRBV27 and TRBJ2-7; D remains unclear. Looked up from germline, CDR1 is MNHEY and CDR2 is SMNVEV (reference sequence). The V end lost 3 bases, the J end lost 4 bases, and 19 bases lay between the germline ends. There are 16 residues in the CDR3. The CDR3 is CASSLGWPATDYEQYF. Here the CDR3 DNA reads TGTGCCAGCAGTTTGGGGTGGCCAGCGACGGATTACGAGCAGTACTTC.

This clonotype was found a few times. The V and J genes are TRBV3-1 and TRBJ2-2, with 7 nucleotides matching TRBD1. Germline assignment: CDR1 LGHDT and CDR2 YNNKEL (reference sequence). The V segment lost 4 bases and the J segment 3 bases; nucleotides outside the gene matches: 8. There are 16 residues in the CDR3. CDR3 sequence (DNA): TGTGCCAGCAGCCTCCCGACAGGGACACACACCGGGGAGCTGTTTTTT. It yields the protein CASSLPTGTHTGELFF.

In this sample, this clonotype turned up many times. V gene TRBV10-2 combines with J gene TRBJ2-2; TRBD2 matches 7 bases. CDR3 length equals 14 residues. V was clipped by 1 base and J by 5 bases; unmatched bases: 1. CDR1 and CDR2 (germline): WSHSY, SAAADI. In DNA form, the CDR3 reads TGCGCCAGCAGTGAGTGGGGGGGTACCGGGGAGCTGTTTTTT. Its protein product is CASSEWGGTGELFF.

The V call is TRBV28, the J call TRBJ2-1; 11 bases agree with TRBD2. V gave up 6 bases and J gave up 6 bases; unmatched junction bases: 4. Germline values: CDR1 MDHEN, CDR2 SYDVKM. The length of the CDR3 is 14 residues. CDR3: CASRAGTSGNEQFF. CDR3 DNA: TGTGCCAGCAGGGCCGGGACTAGCGGCAATGAGCAGTTCTTC.